This TCR beta chain came from a study of PD-1 blockade in classical Hodgkin lymphoma. The germline V gene has CDR1 MDHEN and CDR2 SYDVKM. Trimming shortened V by 5 bases and J by 8 bases, and 15 bases separated the two germline ends. The CDR3 runs to 14 residues. After autologous stem cell transplantation all patients relapsed, and prior brentuximab vedotin exposure differed between cohorts. Assay: immunoSEQ multiplex PCR; the TCRdb copy retains only in-frame clones and omits some. Among 45,000 to 55,000 clones listed, approximately 81% were seen once. The sequences come from peripheral blood mononuclear cells (PBMCs), collected at baseline. The chain combines TRBV28 with TRBJ1-4; a possible D gene is TRBD1 (5 bases). The sequence was obtained from a human donor with classical Hodgkin lymphoma. The CDR3 protein is CASSPGTGLEKLFF. The CDR3 nucleotides read TGTGCCAGCAGTCCCGGGACGGGTCTCGAAAAACTGTTTTTT.